Below are 6 T cell receptor beta chains sequenced from a single sample in a study of cytomegalovirus exposure and HLA in healthy donors. The study ran its PCR with 60 Vbeta and 13 Jbeta primers. TCRdb's table, derived via immunoSEQ multiplex PCR, lists solely in-frame clones and lacks some. The sample shows 70,000 to 100,000 clones, approximately 80% of them seen only once. Sequencing was performed on PBMCs. The receptors stem from a woman between 50 and 59 years old in good health and CMV-seropositive.

This rearrangement joins TRBV9 to TRBJ2-1, with TRBD2 as a possible D gene (5 bases). Germline V CDR1 and CDR2: SGDLS, YYNGEE. The germline V and J ends were trimmed by 0 bases and 2 bases, with 12 bases remaining between them. CDR3 size: 16 residues. The CDR3: CASSVGRSPTYNEQFF. The CDR3 coding sequence is TGTGCCAGCAGCGTAGGGAGGTCCCCTACCTACAATGAGCAGTTCTTC.

The rearrangement uses TRBV5-1 and TRBJ2-5; no definite D call. V lost 1 base, J lost 5 bases, and 9 bases lay in between. The germline gives CDR1 SGHRS, CDR2 YFSETQ. This CDR3 contains 13 residues. Here the CDR3 reads CASSLRPGETQYF. For the CDR3, the DNA is TGCGCCAGCAGCTTGCGCCCCGGGGAGACCCAGTACTTC.

This CDR3 is CASSELGTLSNQPQHF. In nucleotides, the CDR3 is TGTGCCAGCAGTGAACTGGGGACTCTAAGCAATCAGCCCCAGCATTTT. The V call is TRBV2, the J call TRBJ1-5; weak D call: TRBD1 (5 bases). The V end lost 2 bases, the J end lost 1 base, and 12 bases lay between the germline ends. This CDR3 has 16 amino acids. From germline, CDR1 is SNHLY and CDR2 FYNNEI. Drawing the rest from reference TRBV2 and TRBJ1-5, the complete variable domain is EPEVTQTPSHQVTQMGQEVILRCVPISNHLYFYWYRQILGQKVEFLVSFYNNEISEKSEIFDDQFSVERPDGSNFTLKIRSTKLEDSAMYFCASSELGTLSNQPQHFGDGTRLSIL.

The chain uses TRBV7-3 and TRBJ2-2; no clear D gene. CDR1 SGHTA and CDR2 FQGTGA come from the germline V gene. The V and J ends lost 5 bases and 7 bases respectively, with 8 bases between them. This CDR3 comprises 12 residues. The CDR3 reads CASSPSVGELFF. CDR3 sequence (DNA): TGTGCCAGCAGCCCATCGGTCGGGGAGCTGTTTTTT.

The chain employs TRBV27 and TRBJ1-6; D unclear. The CDR3 consists of 13 residues. Trimming left V 6 bases short and J 3 bases short, with 6 bases between. The germline gives CDR1 MNHEY, CDR2 SMNVEV (reference sequence). The CDR3 nucleotides are TGTGCCAGCAGGGCTTTCTATAATTCACCCCTCCACTTT. Translating gives CASRAFYNSPLHF.

J is TRBJ2-3 and V is TRBV11-2, with D possibly TRBD2 on 6 matching bases. Germline V CDR1 and CDR2: SGHAT, FQNNGV. The CDR3 consists of 14 residues. Trimming stripped 1 base from V and 2 bases from J, with 7 bases between. The CDR3, as DNA: TGTGCCAGCAGCTTAGCGGGGGACACAGATACGCAGTATTTT. This sequence encodes CASSLAGDTDTQYF.